This paragraph reports one T cell receptor (beta chain). This clone has only one observation. The target of this receptor is not known. Base qualities are not at hand, and no much larger clone is one base apart. This sample was taken from a study of blood T cell repertoires in COVID-19 (dated by TCRdb to 2019 to 2021). Notes on the research overall: For ImmuneRACE Cohort 3, a participant was defined as recovered based on two consecutive negative NP/OP PCR tests, clearance by a healthcare professional, or resolution of symptoms. Samples covering the acute and convalescent phases of COVID-19 were provided by collaborators in the United States, Italy and Spain. The prospective study material was composed of cDNA or gDNA derived from T cells, B-cell-depleted T cells, or PBMCs. The dataset comprised deeply sampled blood TCRbeta repertoires from subjects exposed to, actively infected with, or recovered from COVID-19. The repertoires were made available in a free public database intended to serve as a resource for research on the immune response to SARS-CoV-2. Samples came from the ongoing ImmuneRACE study (first 160 participants) plus 1,254 subjects from 6 global collaborators. Nearly every sample came with metadata listing a de-identified subject ID, COVID-19 status, age in years and sex. HLA class I and class II types, where available, came from metadata supplied by the sample provider rather than from assay-based typing.

The germline V gene encodes CDR1 SGHTA and CDR2 FQGTGA. The CDR3, from cysteine to phenylalanine, totals 16 residues. Just the 48-base CDR3 DNA is kept, in frame starting at base 1. Trimming leaves V shorter by 0 bases and J shorter by 4 bases, with the junction holding 5 bases beyond the gene matches. Summary of the overall study and its limitations: The quantity of clinical and demographic metadata differed by source and by participant and was supplied without curation.

The immunoSEQ Assay, a bias-controlled multiplex PCR, was used to amplify TCRbeta CDR3 regions from genomic DNA. The authors' analysis ran thus. Within the assay, amplification of reference gene primers was used to estimate how many nucleated cells each sample contained. To quantify the absolute abundance of each unique TCRbeta CDR3 rearrangement, sequence reads were collapsed and filtered. Productive Simpson clonality was computed per sample as the square root of Simpson's diversity index over productive rearrangements. TCRdb obtained this table from immuneACCESS and retained in-frame rearrangements with V and J assigned. These tables miss some clones; where compared with another copy, unresolved V genes account for less than half of the shortfall, and the remainder is unexplained. The V and J calls and clone size were taken over from that table, and D and trimming were inferred from the DNA. The sample profile shows a few hundred thousand clones; 86% of them were found once. The ten largest make up about 3.1% of the sample.

Enrolling through a virtual design, the prospective study's participants ranged in age from roughly 18 to 95 years and lived across roughly 24 United States geographic areas. In the prospective study, participants were assigned to cohorts based on the clinical history participants reported in a screening survey and a study questionnaire. Mobile phlebotomists in the prospective study collected whole blood, serum and a nasopharyngeal or oropharyngeal swab from every participant. Over a roughly two-month period, participants in the prospective study had the option of providing additional blood draws and questionnaires. Blood samples from the prospective study were shipped frozen or at room temperature prior to DNA extraction.

The chain joins TRBV7-3 to TRBJ2-3, with 9 bases matching TRBD2. The receptor was isolated from a woman between 45 and 65 years old in a cohort exposed to, infected with or recovered from COVID-19 (not recorded which). Sequences were obtained from PBMCs or T cells enriched from blood (not recorded which). Read as DNA, the sequence is TGTGCCAGCAGCTTAACCGGGACTAGCTATGCAGATACGCAGTATTTT. Translation gives CASSLTGTSYADTQYF.